The 9 T cell receptor beta chains below were found in one sample sequenced in a study of blood T cell repertoires in COVID-19. The protocol was immunoSEQ multiplex PCR, while the TCRdb copy is restricted to in-frame clones and leaves out a portion. The data show around 240,000 clones, approximately 85% seen once. The sample comprised PBMCs or T cells enriched from blood (not recorded which). These receptor sequences come from a woman in her fifties or sixties who had recovered from COVID-19.

The gene calls are TRBV3-1 (or the pseudogene TRBV3-2) and TRBJ1-6, with D perhaps TRBD1 (6 bases). Trimming shortened V by 1 base and J by 7 bases, and 8 bases separated the two germline ends. The CDR3 spans 14 residues. CDR1 and CDR2 from the germline V gene are LGHDT and YNNKEL (reference sequence). The CDR3 sequence is CASSQATGNSPLHF. The CDR3 DNA is TGTGCCAGCAGCCAAGCCACAGGGAATTCACCCCTCCACTTT.

The chain recombines TRBV24-1 with TRBJ1-1, with D perhaps matching TRBD1 (5 bases). CDR3 length: 12 amino acids. V was trimmed by 4 bases and J by 4 bases, leaving 6 bases between them. Per germline, CDR1 KGHDR and CDR2 SFDVKD. CDR3 sequence: CATSDGGTEAFF. In DNA form, the CDR3 reads TGTGCCACCAGTGACGGGGGCACTGAAGCTTTCTTT.

This sequence joins TRBV5-1 and TRBJ2-7; D may be TRBD1 (5 bases). CDR3 size: 16 residues. Germline values: CDR1 SGHRS, CDR2 YFSETQ. V lost 5 bases, J lost 1 base, and 19 bases lay in between. In DNA, the CDR3 is TGCGCCAGCAGTCCCTCTAGGGGATGGTCTTCCTACGAGCAGTACTTC. This gives the protein CASSPSRGWSSYEQYF. The full variable domain, with the rest looked up from reference TRBV5-1 and TRBJ2-7, is KAGVTQTPRYLIKTRGQQVTLSCSPISGHRSVSWYQQTPGQGLQFLFEYFSETQRNKGNFPGRFSGRQFSNSRSEMNVSTLELGDSALYLCASSPSRGWSSYEQYFGPGTRLTVT.

J is TRBJ1-1 and V is TRBV6-6; 7 bases align to TRBD1. The CDR3 runs 17 residues. The J segment lost 9 bases and the V segment lost 5 bases, leaving 21 bases of the junction unmatched. Per the germline V gene, CDR1 is MNHNY and CDR2 is SVGAGI (reference sequence). This chain's CDR3 is CASSRWDSLDLTPQAFF. The CDR3 DNA follows: TGTGCCAGCAGTCGATGGGACAGTCTGGACCTAACACCGCAAGCTTTCTTT.

This clone was recorded a few times. The rearrangement links TRBV3-1 (or the pseudogene TRBV3-2) to TRBJ1-2; D might be TRBD1 (6 bases). The V end lost 3 bases, the J end lost 10 bases, and 12 bases lay between the germline ends. The CDR3 loop spans 12 amino acids. From germline, CDR1 is LGHDT and CDR2 YNNKEL (reference sequence). CDR3 sequence: CASSHGGGVYTF. In nucleotides, the CDR3 is TGTGCCAGCAGCCACGGGGGGGGCGTCTACACCTTC.

This chain uses TRBV3-1 (or the pseudogene TRBV3-2) with TRBJ2-1; 9 bases agree with TRBD2. This CDR3 contains 15 residues. Germline V gene lookup returns CDR1 LGHDT and CDR2 YNNKEL (reference sequence). Losses at the gene ends were 1 base for V and 5 bases for J; bases not matched to a gene: 3. CDR3 region: CASSQVGTSNNEQFF. CDR3 in DNA: TGTGCCAGCAGCCAAGTAGGGACTAGCAACAATGAGCAGTTCTTC.

The rearrangement joins TRBV5-1 to TRBJ1-5; 10 bases agree with TRBD1. With V trimmed by 4 bases and J by 1 base, 5 bases remained unmatched. The germline gives CDR1 SGHRS, CDR2 YFSETQ. The CDR3 is 16 residues long. The CDR3 sequence is CASSPGTGASNQPQHF. The CDR3 DNA is TGCGCCAGCAGCCCCGGGACAGGGGCCAGCAATCAGCCCCAGCATTTT.

The V and J genes are TRBV5-1 and TRBJ1-2, with TRBD1 as a possible D gene (6 bases). V was cut by 4 bases and J by 4 bases, with 11 bases left in between. This CDR3 has 13 residues. CDR1 is SGHRS, CDR2 YFSETQ, per germline. This CDR3 is CASSVTGIYGYTF. The CDR3 DNA reads as TGCGCCAGCAGCGTGACAGGTATCTATGGCTACACCTTC.

V and J are TRBV24-1 and TRBJ2-1; 9 positions match TRBD2. CDR1 and CDR2 from the germline V gene are KGHDR and SFDVKD. The CDR3 totals 15 residues. With V trimmed by 5 bases and J by 6 bases, 7 bases remained unmatched. CDR3 residues: CATSALAGVGNEQFF. The CDR3 nucleotides read TGTGCCACCAGTGCGTTAGCGGGAGTAGGCAATGAGCAGTTCTTC.